The entry that follows covers one TCR beta chain sequence. The target antigen is unknown. Treatment described: some 20 received Ad26.COV2.S at low or high dose, single or two shots; 5 received placebo; per-sample allocation not given. The study sampled participants on day 63 after the first vaccine or placebo injection. The data originate from a study of Ad26.COV2.S vaccination and SARS-CoV-2 variants. The study, taken as a whole, reports: The analyses of TCR breadth and depth may have understated the size of total T cell responses. Those who received vaccine or placebo ended up with similar non-spike TCR breadth.

Assay used: immunoSEQ multiplex PCR; TCRdb lists only in-frame clones, some missing. The sample holds over 400,000 clones, roughly 90% seen once. Germline CDR1 and CDR2: SGDLS and YYNGEE. With V trimmed by 0 bases and J by 5 bases, 5 bases remained unmatched. This CDR3 is built from 17 residues. The TCR comes from a person between 18 and 60 years old who received the Ad26.COV2.S COVID-19 vaccine or a placebo. The V and J genes are TRBV9 and TRBJ2-1; 13 nucleotides agree with TRBD2. The starting material was peripheral blood, obtained in a trial of Ad26.COV2.S vaccine versus placebo. CDR3 sequence: CASSVVEGTSGDNEQFF. The CDR3 nucleotides read TGTGCCAGCAGCGTAGTTGAAGGGACTAGCGGGGACAATGAGCAGTTCTTC.